The rows below give T cell receptor beta chains drawn from one sample of a study of breast tumors, draining lymph nodes, adjacent tissues. TCRdb reprocessed the multiplex PCR reads with MiXCR, giving one entry per CDR3 protein. The sample holds under 350,000 distinct CDR3 sequences, over 30% seen once. The sequenced sample was axillary lymph node tissue. The origin of the receptors is a female donor with breast cancer. Some clones in this sample may be carry-over from other donors' samples. Both conserved end residues are trimmed from each CDR3.

v_call	cdr3_aa
TRBV12-3/TRBV12-4	ASSLKSSPLH
TRBV6-2/TRBV6-3	ASTTPAGANTGELF
TRBV11-2	ASSRRFGRPAYNEQF
TRBV7-6	ASSLGGRWSEQY
TRBV20-1	SARRGDTQY
TRBV5-8	ASSTGTGGSNQPQH
TRBV5-1	ASSQAPDTGVTQY
TRBV24-1	ATSDLQVSKNIQY
TRBV12-5	ASGLVRTDGFYNEQF
TRBV6-1	ASSRLADRTDTQH
TRBV20-1	SASIGELYEQY
TRBV12-3/TRBV12-4	ASSVSGVNTGEQETQY
TRBV10-3	AISVSGGGNEQF
TRBV19	ASSISPGGVGGYT
TRBV20-1	SARKDGGRAQY
TRBV5-1	ASSLSWQGAYNEQF
TRBV4-3	ASSQDGKGLALISYEQY
TRBV9	ASSVAVQGAKRGYGYT
TRBV18	ASSPIGGDATGELF
TRBV7-2	ASSPPGLQETQY
TRBV20-1	SAAPGLAGVLSYNEQF
TRBV20-1	SARGTGQETQY
TRBV29-1	SVEVAGESLGQY
TRBV19	ASSKGIMYSNQPQH
TRBV5-8	ASSSQRTGTYGYT
TRBV7-9	ASSSTARGKENYEQY
TRBV7-6	ASSFLASGSNEQF
TRBV2	ASSEASREGLF
TRBV27	ASSYTRRTEAF
TRBV7-9	ASSWGGGELF
TRBV12-3/TRBV12-4	ASSYEGGEKLF
TRBV4-1	ASRGQGDDYGYT
TRBV11-3	ASSLGTSVNYEQY
TRBV6-1	ASSPGGGYEQY
TRBV12-5	ASGDGGLQPQH
TRBV7-9	ASSQDRAQETQY
TRBV7-9	ASVLAGGKETQY
TRBV20-1	SARDALAESTDTQY
TRBV6-1	ASSGKSSGESNRVEQF
TRBV12-3/TRBV12-4	ASSRSGRSNTGELF
TRBV19	ASSIEGGASSYEQY
TRBV25-1	ASSDPTGSGTVLH
TRBV30	AGGLPVGEQY
TRBV19	ASSRTGVGLHEQF
TRBV11-2	ASSLGAFTTRLHTDTQY
TRBV20-1	SASNTVDEQF
TRBV5-6	ASRVAGGPVSFL
TRBV19	ASSINEGANVLT
TRBV6-6	ASSPNSGKAF
TRBV7-8	ASSLSSLSWGSQRTGYEQY
TRBV29-1	HGTGDQPQH
TRBV29-1	SVEGGTSGLWELF
TRBV5-1	ASRGGAGVNEQF
TRBV9	ASSAGPYEQY
TRBV4-2	ASSQDATYTGELF
TRBV24-1	ATSAQHSTDTQY